This TCR beta chain derives from a study of T cell responses to AZD1222 COVID-19 vaccine. Study-level findings and limits: Dominant CD4 TCR responses targeted spike regions 160-218 and 743-854.

The count of this clone is one. What it recognizes is unknown. The germline CDR1 and CDR2 sequences are SSHAT and FNYEAQ (reference sequence). The CDR3 is 18 amino acids. The V and J ends lost 2 bases and 0 bases, in that order; junction bases with no gene match: 10. The assay was immunoSEQ multiplex PCR, and TCRdb's table has in-frame clones only and misses some. The sample lists 100,000 or so clones, about nine tenths occurring once. The specimen was peripheral blood, collected on day 0 of AZD1222 vaccination. The sequence was obtained from an adult in good health. V usage is TRBV7-7 and J usage is TRBJ1-2; 9 nucleotides line up with TRBD1. The CDR3 region is CASSLSRQGVEANYGYTF. The DNA for the CDR3 is TGTGCCAGCAGCTTATCGCGACAGGGGGTGGAAGCTAACTATGGCTACACCTTC.